This TCR beta chain was sequenced for a study of T cell changes during pregnancy in multiple sclerosis. The assay was immunoSEQ multiplex PCR, and TCRdb's table has in-frame clones only and misses some. The table shows some 67,000 clones, with roughly 94% occurring only once. Trimming shortened V by 8 bases and J by 4 bases, and 18 bases separated the two germline ends. The CDR3 covers 14 residues. The germline V gene encodes CDR1 MDHEN and CDR2 SYDVKM. The clonotype comes from a female donor with multiple sclerosis, enrolled in a pregnancy study. This sample comprised peripheral blood, obtained after pregnancy. This chain links TRBV28 with TRBJ2-7, with a tentative D call TRBD1 (7 bases). The CDR3 coding sequence is TGTGCCAGCGGTCAGGGGGGCGGTTCGTACGAGCAGTACTTC. Translated: CASGQGGGSYEQYF.